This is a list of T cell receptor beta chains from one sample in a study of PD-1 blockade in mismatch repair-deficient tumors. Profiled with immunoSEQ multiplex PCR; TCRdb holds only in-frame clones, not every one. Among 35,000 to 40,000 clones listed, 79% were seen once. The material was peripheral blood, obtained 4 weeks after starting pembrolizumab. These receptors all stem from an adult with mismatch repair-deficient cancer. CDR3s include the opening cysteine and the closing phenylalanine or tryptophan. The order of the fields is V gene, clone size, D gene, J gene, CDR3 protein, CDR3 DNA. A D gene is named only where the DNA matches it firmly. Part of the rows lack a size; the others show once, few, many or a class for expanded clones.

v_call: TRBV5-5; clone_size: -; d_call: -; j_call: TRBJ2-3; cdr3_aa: CASSHPGEDTQYF; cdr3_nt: TGTGCCAGCAGCCACCCAGGGGAGGATACGCAGTATTTT
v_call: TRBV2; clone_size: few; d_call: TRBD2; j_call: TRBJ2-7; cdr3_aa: CASSRTSGHYEQYF; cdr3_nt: TGTGCCAGCAGTAGGACTAGCGGACACTACGAGCAGTACTTC
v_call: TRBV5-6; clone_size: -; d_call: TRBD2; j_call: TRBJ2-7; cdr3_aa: CASSLVGPSGIYEQYF; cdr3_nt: TGTGCCAGCAGCTTGGTCGGGCCTAGCGGGATTTACGAGCAGTACTTC
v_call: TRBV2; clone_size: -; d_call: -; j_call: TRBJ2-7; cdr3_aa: CASSGGGIIGQSPLEQYF; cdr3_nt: TGTGCCAGCAGTGGTGGAGGAATAATAGGACAGTCCCCCCTAGAGCAGTACTTC
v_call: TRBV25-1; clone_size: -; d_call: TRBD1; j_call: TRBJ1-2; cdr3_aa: CASSDSTGTGVVYGYTF; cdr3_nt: TGTGCCAGCAGTGACTCCACCGGGACAGGGGTCGTATATGGCTACACCTTC
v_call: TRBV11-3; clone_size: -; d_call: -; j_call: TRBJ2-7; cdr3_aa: CASTSQPYEQYF; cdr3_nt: TGTGCCAGCACCTCGCAACCCTACGAGCAGTACTTC
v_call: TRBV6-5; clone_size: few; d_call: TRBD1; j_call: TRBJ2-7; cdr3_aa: CASSSTGFISYEQYF; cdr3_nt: TGTGCCAGCAGTTCGACAGGGTTCATATCCTACGAGCAGTACTTC
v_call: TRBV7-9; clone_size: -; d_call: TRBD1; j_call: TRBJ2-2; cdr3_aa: CASSLQGQGKAGELFF; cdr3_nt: TGTGCCAGCAGCCTCCAGGGACAGGGGAAGGCCGGGGAGCTGTTTTTT
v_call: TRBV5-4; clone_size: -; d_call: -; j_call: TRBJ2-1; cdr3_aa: CASSLYEGTAYNEQFF; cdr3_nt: TGTGCCAGCAGCTTGTACGAAGGGACGGCTTACAATGAGCAGTTCTTC
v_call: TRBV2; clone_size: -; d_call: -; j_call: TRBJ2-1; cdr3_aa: CASTAETIYNEQFF; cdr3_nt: TGTGCCAGCACTGCCGAGACTATCTACAATGAGCAGTTCTTC
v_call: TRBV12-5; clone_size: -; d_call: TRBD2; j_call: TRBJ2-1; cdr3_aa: CASASGSSYNEQFF; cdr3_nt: TGTGCTAGTGCTAGCGGGAGCTCCTACAATGAGCAGTTCTTC
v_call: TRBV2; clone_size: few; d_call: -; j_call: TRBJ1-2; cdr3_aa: CASSRSREHGYTF; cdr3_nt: TGTGCCAGCAGTAGGTCGAGGGAGCATGGCTACACCTTC
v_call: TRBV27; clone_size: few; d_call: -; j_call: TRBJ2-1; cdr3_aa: CASSSSSGQWPYNEQFF; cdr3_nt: TGTGCCAGCAGTTCCTCGTCAGGACAGTGGCCCTACAATGAGCAGTTCTTC
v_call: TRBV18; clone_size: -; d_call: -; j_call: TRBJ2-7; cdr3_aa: CASSRSYEQYF; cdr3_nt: TGTGCCAGCTCTCGTTCCTACGAGCAGTACTTC
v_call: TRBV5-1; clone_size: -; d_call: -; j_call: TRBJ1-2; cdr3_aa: CASSHPDRVNYGYTF; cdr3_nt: TGCGCCAGCAGCCACCCCGACAGAGTGAACTATGGCTACACCTTC
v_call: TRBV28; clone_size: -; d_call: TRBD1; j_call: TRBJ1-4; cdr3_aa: CASRYRGWGTNEKLFF; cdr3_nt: TGTGCCAGCCGGTACAGGGGTTGGGGGACTAATGAAAAACTGTTTTTT
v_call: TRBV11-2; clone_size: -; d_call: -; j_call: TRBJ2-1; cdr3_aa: CASSLTGSYNEQFF; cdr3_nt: TGTGCCAGCAGCTTGACAGGCTCCTACAATGAGCAGTTCTTC
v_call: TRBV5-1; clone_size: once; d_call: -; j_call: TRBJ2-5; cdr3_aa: CASSPGALGEETQYF; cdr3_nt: TGCGCCAGCAGCCCGGGGGCTCTTGGGGAAGAGACCCAGTACTTC
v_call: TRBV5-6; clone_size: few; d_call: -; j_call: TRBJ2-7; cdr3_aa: CASSLVRTEQYF; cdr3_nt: TGTGCCAGCAGCTTGGTGCGGACGGAGCAGTACTTC
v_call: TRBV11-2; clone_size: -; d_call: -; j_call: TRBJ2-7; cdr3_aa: CASRTTGGHNYEQYF; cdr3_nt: TGTGCCAGCCGCACCACCGGGGGACATAACTACGAGCAGTACTTC
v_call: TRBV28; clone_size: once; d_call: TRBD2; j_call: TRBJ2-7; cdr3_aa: CASSRRVFLVLRESYEQYF; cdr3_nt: TGTGCCAGCAGTCGCCGGGTATTCTTGGTGTTGCGGGAGTCCTACGAGCAGTACTTC